This TCR beta chain stems from a study of preoperative IRX-2 immunotherapy in early breast cancer. Noted treatment: preoperative locoregional IRX-2 cytokine immunotherapy. Preoperative locoregional IRX-2 cytokine immunotherapy was tested in the phase Ib source study. The CDR3 totals 15 residues. V shed 3 bases and J 3 bases; nucleotides not matched to a gene: 7. Germline V lookup: CDR1 MNHGY, CDR2 SAAAGT. Clones were read by immunoSEQ multiplex PCR, and TCRdb kept only the in-frame ones, dropping some. The table records fewer than 40,000 clones, roughly 91% of them present only once. The receptor was derived from a human donor with breast cancer. The starting material was tumor tissue, obtained after IRX-2 immunotherapy. The chain is built from TRBV6-8 and TRBJ1-2, with TRBD1 identical over 7 bases. The CDR3 DNA reads TGTGCCAGCAGTTATGACACAGGGGAATACTATGGCTACACCTTC. Encoded protein: CASSYDTGEYYGYTF.